The present TCR beta chain was sequenced within a study of identical twins. In germline, CDR1 is ENHRY, CDR2 SYGVKD. The CDR3 contains 14 residues. Losses at the gene ends were 2 bases for V and 3 bases for J; bases not matched to a gene: 4. TCRdb re-called the 5' RACE reads through MiXCR, storing one row per CDR3 protein. The top ten clones hold 0.8% to 1% of a sample with roughly 500,000 distinct CDR3 sequences, roughly a fifth of them seen once. There are a few counts of this clonotype. These records were also assigned to another study, of T cells expressing NK-cell markers.

The sequenced sample consisted of CD4+ T cells sorted from blood. The chain carries TRBV10-3 and TRBJ2-7; 7 bases are a match to TRBD2. The clonotype comes from a woman younger than 30 in good health. The CDR3 loop is CAISEASGDYEQYF. CDR3 nucleotides: TGTGCCATCAGTGAGGCTAGCGGCGACTACGAGCAGTACTTC.